The text below deals with one T cell receptor beta chain. The antigen remains undetermined. TCRdb's copy holds only in-frame clones and misses some; the assay was immunoSEQ multiplex PCR. In the table there are 150,000 to 200,000 clones, about 90% of which are singletons. The source of the sample is a study of T cell responses to AZD1222 COVID-19 vaccine. Study observations and caveats: All repertoire sampling was performed exclusively after the peak T cell response.

The receptor comes from an adult in good health. Specimen: peripheral blood, collected on day 0 of AZD1222 vaccination.

The CDR3 loop is CASSLVASGTTDTQYF. In DNA, the CDR3 is TGCGCCAGCAGCTTGGTGGCTAGCGGGACCACAGATACGCAGTATTTT. The J gene is TRBJ2-3, the V gene TRBV5-1; 9 nucleotides agree with TRBD2. After removal of 0 bases from V and 2 bases from J, the junction contained 4 bases not matched to a gene. The CDR3 totals 16 residues. The germline gives CDR1 SGHRS, CDR2 YFSETQ.